Listed here are 18 T cell receptor beta chains from one sample, sequenced in a study of cytomegalovirus exposure and HLA in healthy donors. This PCR relied on a set of 60 Vbeta primers and 13 Jbeta primers. Produced via immunoSEQ multiplex PCR; TCRdb's table is partial and in-frame only. The sample shows tens of thousands of clones, 70% to 85% of them seen only once. Source material: PBMCs. These receptors came from a man younger than 35 in good health and CMV-seronegative.

V usage is TRBV27 and J usage is TRBJ2-7, with D possibly being TRBD1 (6 bases). CDR1 and CDR2 (germline): MNHEY, SMNVEV (reference sequence). V was cut by 8 bases and J by 2 bases, with 19 bases left in between. The CDR3 runs 15 residues. This CDR3 is CASGDRTAATYEQYF. The CDR3 coding sequence is TGTGCCAGCGGGGATAGGACAGCCGCCACCTACGAGCAGTACTTC.

V gene TRBV6-5 combines with J gene TRBJ1-1; D call uncertain. Germline loops: CDR1 MNHEY, CDR2 SVGAGI. Trimming removed 6 bases at V and 2 bases at J, with 10 bases between. The CDR3 contains 13 residues. The CDR3 DNA reads TGTGCCAGCAGAGAGGTCATAAACACTGAAGCTTTCTTT. Translating it yields CASREVINTEAFF.

This sequence joins TRBV28 and TRBJ1-5; 9 bases match TRBD1. This CDR3 is built from 16 residues. V gave up 6 bases and J gave up 6 bases; unmatched junction bases: 12. Germline values: CDR1 MDHEN, CDR2 SYDVKM. The CDR3 is CASRTARQGGAQPQHF. The CDR3 DNA follows: TGTGCCAGCAGGACGGCCAGACAGGGGGGGGCTCAGCCCCAGCATTTT.

This clone occurred a few times. The chain uses TRBV2 and TRBJ1-1; 12 bases are shared with TRBD1. Germline CDR1 and CDR2: SNHLY and FYNNEI. The CDR3 spans 18 residues. V was clipped by 2 bases and J by 4 bases; unmatched bases: 11. The CDR3: CASSERRSGQGAGTEAFF. In DNA form, the CDR3 reads TGTGCCAGCAGTGAAAGGAGGTCGGGACAGGGGGCAGGCACTGAAGCTTTCTTT.

This clone was observed a few times. The chain uses TRBV7-2 and TRBJ2-6, with TRBD1 identical over 7 bases. With 5 bases clipped from V and 0 bases from J, the junction kept 1 base outside the gene matches. The length of the CDR3 is 15 residues. Germline lookup yields CDR1 SGHTA and CDR2 FQGNSA. The CDR3 coding sequence is TGTGCCAGCAGCCCAGGGGGCTCTGGGGCCAACGTCCTGACTTTC. Residues: CASSPGGSGANVLTF. The full variable domain, completed using reference TRBV7-2 and TRBJ2-6, is GAGVSQSPSNKVTEKGKDVELRCDPISGHTALYWYRQSLGQGLEFLIYFQGNSAPDKSGLPSDRFSAERTGGSVSTLTIQRTQQEDSAVYLCASSPGGSGANVLTFGAGSRLTVL.

J is TRBJ2-7 and V is TRBV6-1; perhaps TRBD1 as D (7 bases). Germline lookup yields CDR1 MNHNS and CDR2 SASEGT. The length of the CDR3 is 13 residues. The ends were cut back, 5 bases at V and 3 bases at J, with 11 bases in the middle. The chain's CDR3 is CASSPRGVYEQYF. DNA of the CDR3: TGTGCCAGCAGTCCCAGGGGGGTCTACGAGCAGTACTTC.

CDR3 nucleotides: TGTGCCAGCAGTGAAGGCACCCATTCGGAGCCCCAGCATTTT. It codes for CASSEGTHSEPQHF. V gene TRBV6-1 combines with J gene TRBJ1-5; no clear D gene. V shed 1 base and J shed 8 bases, with 12 bases lying between them. Germline lookup yields CDR1 MNHNS and CDR2 SASEGT. The CDR3 has 14 residues.

V and J are TRBV30 and TRBJ2-7; D unresolved. The germline V and J ends were trimmed by 2 bases and 4 bases, with 12 bases remaining between them. Looked up from germline, CDR1 is GTSNPN and CDR2 is SVGIG (reference sequence). The CDR3 length is 13 residues. This CDR3 is CAWSLTRLYEQYF. CDR3 sequence (DNA): TGTGCCTGGAGTCTAACGAGGCTGTACGAGCAGTACTTC. Variable domain in full (rest from reference TRBV30 and TRBJ2-7): SQTIHQWPATLVQPVGSPLSLECTVEGTSNPNLYWYRQAAGRGLQLLFYSVGIGQISSEVPQNLSASRPQDRQFILSSKKLLLSDSGFYLCAWSLTRLYEQYFGPGTRLTVT.

The chain employs TRBV5-1 and TRBJ2-5, with a possible D match to TRBD1 (6 bases). Germline V gene lookup returns CDR1 SGHRS and CDR2 YFSETQ. The CDR3 contains 17 residues. With 2 bases removed from V and 0 bases from J, the gap between germline ends came to 17 bases. The CDR3 region has the DNA TGCGCCAGCAGCTTAGAAGGGGACAAGCGGAACCAAGAGACCCAGTACTTC. Protein sequence: CASSLEGDKRNQETQYF.

The V call is TRBV7-2, the J call TRBJ2-7; D is unresolved. CDR3 length equals 13 residues. Trimming shortened V by 3 bases and J by 3 bases, and 9 bases separated the two germline ends. Germline V gene sequence: CDR1 SGHTA, CDR2 FQGNSA. The CDR3 here is CASSLTGNYEQYF. DNA of the CDR3: TGTGCCAGCAGCTTGACGGGTAACTACGAGCAGTACTTC.

The CDR3 nucleotides read TGCAGCGTTGAAGTTCTGAGGACAGGGAGTCTTGTGGACACCATATATTTT. It is translated as CSVEVLRTGSLVDTIYF. The V gene is TRBV29-1, the J gene TRBJ1-3, with 8 bases identical to TRBD1. Germline V lookup: CDR1 SQVTM, CDR2 ANQGSEA. The CDR3 spans 17 residues. V trimming: 1 base; J trimming: 8 bases; junction bases outside the gene matches: 16.

This clone was seen only a few times. This chain joins TRBV5-1 and TRBJ1-1; D perhaps matches TRBD1 (5 bases). The CDR3 is 14 amino acids. The ends were cut back, 4 bases at V and 5 bases at J, with 15 bases in the middle. Per germline, CDR1 SGHRS and CDR2 YFSETQ. In DNA form, the CDR3 reads TGCGCCAGCAGCCTTGGGGGGTTGGGAACTGAAGCTTTCTTT. Its protein product is CASSLGGLGTEAFF. Based on the CDR3 plus reference TRBV5-1 and TRBJ1-1, the full variable domain is KAGVTQTPRYLIKTRGQQVTLSCSPISGHRSVSWYQQTPGQGLQFLFEYFSETQRNKGNFPGRFSGRQFSNSRSEMNVSTLELGDSALYLCASSLGGLGTEAFFGQGTRLTVV.

The V and J genes are TRBV29-1 and TRBJ2-7, with 8 bases lining up with TRBD1. Trimming cost V 6 bases and J 3 bases; bases outside gene matches: 7. This CDR3 has 13 amino acids. The germline V gene has CDR1 SQVTM and CDR2 ANQGSEA. For the CDR3, the DNA is TGCAGCGTCCAGGGGGCGTCAGGCTACGAGCAGTACTTC. This gives the protein CSVQGASGYEQYF.

The rearrangement joins TRBV5-6 to TRBJ1-1, with 9 bases identical to TRBD1. The CDR3 totals 15 residues. Germline CDR1 reads SGHDT; CDR2 reads YYEEEE. V trimming: 4 bases; J trimming: 1 base; junction bases outside the gene matches: 5. The CDR3 DNA sequence: TGTGCCAGCAGCCGAGGGACAGGGCGGAACACTGAAGCTTTCTTT. Its protein is CASSRGTGRNTEAFF. The entire variable domain, with the rest obtained from reference TRBV5-6 and TRBJ1-1, is as follows: DAGVTQSPTHLIKTRGQQVTLRCSPKSGHDTVSWYQQALGQGPQFIFQYYEEEERQRGNFPDRFSGHQFPNYSSELNVNALLLGDSALYLCASSRGTGRNTEAFFGQGTRLTVV.

J is TRBJ1-2 and V is TRBV7-8, with 8 positions matching TRBD1. The CDR3 loop spans 15 amino acids. Germline V CDR1 and CDR2: SGHVS, FQNEAQ. V shed 5 bases, J shed 3 bases, and the junction held 8 bases outside the gene matches. The chain's CDR3 is CASSRGQGAYYGYTF. The DNA of the CDR3 is TGTGCCAGCAGCCGGGGCCAGGGGGCTTACTATGGCTACACCTTC.

This chain joins TRBV7-6 and TRBJ2-7; the match to TRBD2 covers 13 bases. This CDR3 spans 15 amino acids. The V gene end was trimmed by 4 bases and the J gene end by 2 bases; junction bases not matched to a gene: 2. Germline V gene sequence: CDR1 SGHVS, CDR2 FNYEAQ. DNA for the CDR3: TGTGCCAGCAGCTCGGGACTAGCGGGACCCTACGAGCAGTACTTC. Translation: CASSSGLAGPYEQYF.

The V and J genes are TRBV6-5 and TRBJ2-1; weak D call: TRBD2 (6 bases). Germline V gives CDR1 MNHEY, CDR2 SVGAGI. V dropped 0 bases and J dropped 5 bases, with 11 bases sitting between them. This CDR3 has 15 residues. The DNA for the CDR3 is TGTGCCAGCAGTTACTCGGGCGGGACCGACAATGAGCAGTTCTTC. Protein sequence: CASSYSGGTDNEQFF.

The chain has TRBV29-1 and TRBJ1-3; 11 bases fit TRBD1. Germline CDR1 and CDR2: SQVTM and ANQGSEA. This CDR3 is 14 amino acids long. The ends lost 6 bases at V and 0 bases at J; junction bases unmatched: 1. This chain's CDR3 is CSVGTGGSGNTIYF. In DNA form, the CDR3 reads TGCAGCGTCGGGACAGGGGGCTCTGGAAACACCATATATTTT.